This TCR beta chain was captured in a study of T-cell reconstitution after alpha-beta-depleted transplantation in children. The CDR3 loop spans 17 amino acids. CDR1 is SQVTM and CDR2 is ANQGSEA in the germline V gene. V lost 8 bases and J lost 4, with 28 bases in between. This clonotype was detected a few times. This sample's TCRbeta library carried unique molecular identifier barcodes. TCRdb analysed the PCR reads with MiXCR anew, one entry per CDR3 protein. Of some 340,000 distinct CDR3 sequences listed, approximately 10% were seen once; the top ten hold 2% to 3%. This TCR derives from a human donor who donated a stem cell graft to a child with acute lymphoblastic leukemia. The V call is TRBV29-1, the J call TRBJ2-3; the D gene is possibly TRBD2 (6 bases). The material was PBMCs from the stem cell graft donor, obtained from the stem cell graft. The CDR3 bases are TGCAGCTGTCAGCCCAGGAGGGGTCGGGAGACGTCAGATACGCAGTATTTT. As protein: CSCQPRRGRETSDTQYF.